This is a list of T cell receptor beta chains from one sample in a study of shared clonotypes between healthy human individuals. TCRdb's copy holds only in-frame clones and misses some; the assay was immunoSEQ multiplex PCR. The repertoire includes around 1,900,000 clones, approximately 92% of them detected once, and around 1.7% sits in the top ten. Source material: naive CD8+ T cells from PBMCs. The receptors were gathered from a man aged 18 to 35 in good health. Some clones in this sample may be carry-over from other donors' samples. CDR3s include the opening cysteine and the closing phenylalanine or tryptophan. Each record gives: V gene, J gene, clone size, D gene, CDR3 DNA, CDR3 protein. A D gene is named only where the DNA matches it firmly. Rows give clone size only sometimes, using once, few, many, or a class for an expanded clone.

TRBV5-6	TRBJ2-5	NA	TRBD2	TGTGCCAGCAGCTTGGCTAGCGGAGAGACCCAGTACTTC	CASSLASGETQYF
TRBV29-1	TRBJ2-1	NA	NA	TGCAGCGTTGAAGGGGGGAGTACCTACAATGAGCAGTTCTTC	CSVEGGSTYNEQFF
TRBV7-6	TRBJ2-7	NA	TRBD2	TGTGCCAGCAGCCTTTGGACTAGCGGCGATTCCTACGAGCAGTACTTC	CASSLWTSGDSYEQYF
TRBV7-8	TRBJ2-1	NA	NA	TGTGCCATCTACCCGTCGGGCCCGGCCTCCTACAATGAGCAGTTCTTC	CAIYPSGPASYNEQFF
TRBV29-1	TRBJ2-7	NA	NA	TGCAGCGTACCTGCGGGGGACAACTACGAGCAGTACTTC	CSVPAGDNYEQYF
TRBV5-4	TRBJ2-2	NA	TRBD2	TGTGCCAGCAGCCTTAAGAGCGGGGAACGGGCCGGGGAGCTGTTTTTT	CASSLKSGERAGELFF
TRBV4-3	TRBJ1-3	NA	TRBD1	TGCGCCAGCAGCCAGCTGACAGGGGCTGGAAACACCATATATTTT	CASSQLTGAGNTIYF
TRBV30	TRBJ1-1	NA	NA	TGTGCCTGGAGTTCGGGACTAACGGGCACTGAAGCTTTCTTT	CAWSSGLTGTEAFF
TRBV11-3	TRBJ1-4	once	NA	TGTGCCAGCAGGGACCGGGGCCGAGGTGAAAAACTGTTTTTT	CASRDRGRGEKLFF
TRBV6-6	TRBJ1-2	NA	NA	TGTGCCAGCAGTTATGCGCCCAGCCTAAGAATCTATGGCTACACCTTC	CASSYAPSLRIYGYTF
TRBV7-9	TRBJ2-3	NA	TRBD2	TGTGCCAGCAGCTTAGGACTAGCGGGAGGGGATACGCAGTATTTT	CASSLGLAGGDTQYF
TRBV4-1	TRBJ2-3	NA	TRBD2	TGCGCCAGCACAAGGACTAGCGGGAGGGCCGTCGCAGATACGCAGTATTTT	CASTRTSGRAVADTQYF
TRBV7-9	TRBJ2-3	NA	TRBD2	TGTGCCAGCAGCTTAAAGGAGCAAGCGGGAGGTCATACGCAGTATTTT	CASSLKEQAGGHTQYF
TRBV7-2	TRBJ2-7	NA	NA	TGTGCCAGCAGCTCTCTGGGCCCCCGGTCCGACGAGCAGTACTTC	CASSSLGPRSDEQYF
TRBV7-9	TRBJ2-3	once	NA	TGTGCCAGCAGCTCCCAGCTAGCGTTAAGCACAGATACGCAGTATTTT	CASSSQLALSTDTQYF
TRBV4-1	TRBJ2-2	NA	TRBD1	TGCGCCAGCAGCCAGCAGACAGGGAAGACCGGGGAGCTGTTTTTT	CASSQQTGKTGELFF
TRBV11-2	TRBJ2-1	NA	TRBD2	TGTGCCAGCAGCTTAGGGGCTGGGACTAGCGCCCTTGAGCAGTTCTTC	CASSLGAGTSALEQFF
TRBV6-5	TRBJ1-4	NA	NA	TGTGCCAGCAGTTACTTTCGCATCCAGGGGAATGAAAAACTGTTTTTT	CASSYFRIQGNEKLFF
TRBV6-5	TRBJ1-2	NA	TRBD1	TGTGCCAGCACACAGGGGTATGGCTACACCTTC	CASTQGYGYTF
TRBV5-1	TRBJ2-5	NA	TRBD1	TGCGCCAGCAGCTCCCGGACAGGGGAACAAGAGACCCAGTACTTC	CASSSRTGEQETQYF
TRBV14	TRBJ1-1	NA	NA	TGTGCCAGCAGCCCGCAGGGGAACACTGAAGCTTTCTTT	CASSPQGNTEAFF
TRBV18	TRBJ2-2	NA	NA	TGTGCCAGCTCCCCTGAGTGGCGGCCTAACACCGGGGAGCTGTTTTTT	CASSPEWRPNTGELFF
TRBV19	TRBJ1-1	few	NA	TGTGCCAGTAGTACCCAACGGCAGGGGAACACTGAAGCTTTCTTT	CASSTQRQGNTEAFF
TRBV28	TRBJ2-1	once	TRBD1	TGTGCCAGCAGCCCCTGGACAGGGGGCATCTTGGTCAATGAGCAGTTCTTC	CASSPWTGGILVNEQFF
TRBV11-2	TRBJ2-3	NA	NA	TGTGCCAGCAGCTTAGGCGTCCTTGGGACGGCGAAAGATACGCAGTATTTT	CASSLGVLGTAKDTQYF
TRBV11-2	TRBJ2-7	NA	NA	TGTGCCAGCAGCTCCCGGTCCCGTTTATACGAGCAGTACTTC	CASSSRSRLYEQYF
TRBV4-1	TRBJ1-6	NA	TRBD1	TGCGCCAGCAGCCAAGTCGAGGGGGCGACTACTAGTTCACCCCTCCACTTT	CASSQVEGATTSSPLHF
TRBV6-6	TRBJ2-5	NA	TRBD1	TGTGCCAGCAGTTACTCCCCAGGGGGAGAGACCCAGTACTTC	CASSYSPGGETQYF
TRBV6-5	TRBJ2-2	NA	NA	TGTGCCAGCAGTTATTCGGGGGTAACCGGGGAGCTGTTTTTT	CASSYSGVTGELFF
TRBV28	TRBJ2-2	NA	TRBD2	TGTGCCACTCAGCGGGAGAATGCCGGGGAGCTGTTTTTT	CATQRENAGELFF
TRBV29-1	TRBJ1-2	NA	NA	TGCAGCGTTTTGGGCAGTGGCTACACCTTC	CSVLGSGYTF
TRBV7-2	TRBJ1-2	NA	NA	TGTGCCAGCAGCTTAGCCGGGGGCGGTAACTATGGCTACACCTTC	CASSLAGGGNYGYTF
TRBV6-5	TRBJ2-1	NA	TRBD2	TGTGCCAGCAGTTACCTAGCGGGATACCACAATGAGCAGTTCTTC	CASSYLAGYHNEQFF
TRBV15	TRBJ2-2	NA	TRBD1	TGTGCCACCAGCAGAGTGGAGACAGGGTCGACCGGGGAGCTGTTTTTT	CATSRVETGSTGELFF
TRBV15	TRBJ1-5	NA	TRBD1	TGTGCCACCAGCCCCCGGACAGGGGCCCTTTATAGCAATCAGCCCCAGCATTTT	CATSPRTGALYSNQPQHF
TRBV9	TRBJ1-3	NA	TRBD1	TGTGCCAGCAGCGTAGACCAGGGGGCGCCCTCTGGAAACACCATATATTTT	CASSVDQGAPSGNTIYF
TRBV10-3	TRBJ2-7	once	NA	TGTGCCATCAGTGAGTCTGACCACGAGCAGTACTTC	CAISESDHEQYF